This T cell receptor beta chain was profiled in a study of blood T cell repertoires in COVID-19. Across the whole study: Researchers got acute and convalescent COVID-19 samples from the United States, Italy and Spain. T cells, B-cell-depleted T cells, or PBMCs supplied cDNA or gDNA.

The Seattle site enrolled patients during active infection and followed them longitudinally. CDR3 length: 15 amino acids. Trimming removed 0 bases at V and 2 bases at J, with 9 bases between. Germline loops: CDR1 SGHDT, CDR2 YYEEEE. This table comes from immunoSEQ multiplex PCR, and its TCRdb copy is limited to in-frame clones, with some not included. Among 150,000 to 250,000 clones listed, 90% to 95% were seen once. Sample: peripheral blood. The TCR originated in a young man with COVID-19, enrolled during active disease. The rearrangement links TRBV5-6 to TRBJ1-3; the D gene is possibly TRBD1 (6 bases). The CDR3 spells CASSLANRAGNTIYF. The CDR3 DNA reads as TGTGCCAGCAGCTTGGCCAACAGGGCTGGAAACACCATATATTTT.